This T cell receptor (beta chain) was observed in a study of T cell responses to AZD1222 COVID-19 vaccine. Findings and limits, study-wide: Among vaccine-associated CD4 TCRs, coverage spanned spike, with dominance at 160-218 and 743-854. Researchers took repertoire samples only after the peak T cell response had come. Receipt of two AZD1222 doses was followed by a rise in Spike-specific TCR breadth and depth. Females outnumbered males among donors, who were mostly white British; clonal diversity was possibly underestimated.

The CDR3 is 14 residues long. Germline CDR1 and CDR2: SQVTM and ANQGSEA. Trimming removed 6 bases from V and 4 bases from J; junction bases left unmatched: 7. With regard to this clone: Its specificity is not known.

Assay: immunoSEQ multiplex PCR; the TCRdb copy retains only in-frame clones and omits some. This table holds about 150,000 clones, more than 80% found once. The rearrangement uses TRBV29-1 and TRBJ2-3; TRBD1 matches 10 bases. The receptor comes from an adult who received the MenACWY meningococcal vaccine as a control. The sample here was peripheral blood, taken 28 days after the second dose of the MenACWY control vaccine. The CDR3 sequence: CSVGGTGVSDTQYF. CDR3 nucleotide sequence: TGCAGCGTCGGGGGGACAGGGGTTTCAGATACGCAGTATTTT.